A single sample gave rise to the 28 T cell receptor beta chains below, sequenced in a study of naive and memory T cell subsets (dated by TCRdb to about 2017). The library was prepared using UMI-ligation and nested PCR. The sequencer was an Illumina MiSeq. An equimolar mix of two oligonucleotides covering both TRBC1 and TRBC2 was used as the beta constant-region primer. TCRdb redid the processing of the public reads, applying fastp at Q25 and MiXCR, and retained in-frame beta chains. Rows are unified per CDR3 protein, each entry keeping the most common DNA and genes. In this sample the table shows tens of thousands of distinct CDR3 sequences, under 15% of which occur a single time. The top ten hold 0.75% to 0.95% of the sample. Sequenced: central memory CD4+ T cells from blood. The intended sense of this specimen's cell subset or site label: central memory, CD45RA- CD27+. Source of these receptors: a human donor in good health.

This clonotype was seen a few times. The chain employs TRBV7-2 and TRBJ2-7; D gene unclear. CDR3 length: 13 residues. Germline assignment: CDR1 SGHTA and CDR2 FQGNSA. With 5 bases removed from V and 4 bases from J, the gap between germline ends came to 12 bases. CDR3 nucleotide sequence: TGTGCCAGCAGCCTCGAGAAACGGTACGAGCAGTACTTC. Amino acids: CASSLEKRYEQYF. The full variable domain, rest sourced from reference TRBV7-2 and TRBJ2-7, is GAGVSQSPSNKVTEKGKDVELRCDPISGHTALYWYRQSLGQGLEFLIYFQGNSAPDKSGLPSDRFSAERTGGSVSTLTIQRTQQEDSAVYLCASSLEKRYEQYFGPGTRLTVT.

This clonotype was detected only a few times. The chain links TRBV11-2 to TRBJ2-7; D is unresolved. This CDR3 spans 13 amino acids. From germline, CDR1 is SGHAT and CDR2 FQNNGV. Trimming pared 7 bases from V and 0 bases from J, leaving 10 bases between. CDR3 region: CASKLSSSYEQYF. The CDR3 DNA reads as TGTGCCAGCAAGTTAAGCAGCTCCTACGAGCAGTACTTC.

This clonotype was recorded a few times. The chain combines TRBV5-1 with TRBJ2-5; D gene ambiguous. Per the germline V gene, CDR1 is SGHRS and CDR2 is YFSETQ. Between the trimmed V and J ends, which lost 5 bases and 3 bases, there was a span of 11 bases. The CDR3 spans 13 residues. Written as DNA, the CDR3 is TGCGCCAGCAGACCACAACAGAAAGAGACCCAGTACTTC. Protein product: CASRPQQKETQYF.

This sequence joins TRBV10-3 and TRBJ2-2; 11 nucleotides match TRBD2. The CDR3 consists of 16 residues. Germline loops: CDR1 ENHRY, CDR2 SYGVKD. The V segment lost 4 bases and the J segment 4 bases; nucleotides outside the gene matches: 5. CDR3 in DNA: TGTGCCATCAGTGCCATTACTAGCGGGAGCACCGGGGAGCTGTTTTTT. Protein product: CAISAITSGSTGELFF.

Concerning this clonotype: A much larger clone is a single base away; this may be a read error. The CDR3 here is CAISEDRAGESIQYF. The CDR3 region has the DNA TGTGCCATCAGTGAGGATCGAGCGGGAGAAAGCATTCAGTACTTC. The V call is TRBV10-3, the J call TRBJ2-4; 8 bases agree with TRBD2. This CDR3 has 15 amino acids. Germline V lookup: CDR1 ENHRY, CDR2 SYGVKD. With 2 bases clipped from V and 9 bases from J, the junction kept 9 bases outside the gene matches.

The gene calls are TRBV7-8 and TRBJ2-1, with 12 bases aligning to TRBD2. The germline CDR1 and CDR2 sequences are SGHVS and FQNEAQ. Losses at the gene ends were 1 base for V and 9 bases for J; bases not matched to a gene: 4. This CDR3 region has 15 residues. This CDR3 reads CASSLGLAGASEQFF. CDR3 bases: TGTGCCAGCAGCTTAGGACTAGCGGGAGCCAGTGAGCAGTTCTTC.

The sample holds a few counts of this clonotype. The chain employs TRBV20-1 and TRBJ2-1; 12 bases are shared with TRBD1. Per the germline V gene, CDR1 is DFQATT and CDR2 is SNEGSKA (reference sequence). V lost 1 base to trimming and J lost 7 bases; unmatched junction nucleotides: 2. The CDR3 has 14 residues. The CDR3 region has the DNA TGCAGTGCTAGAGGGGACAGGGGGCGTAATGAGCAGTTCTTC. Translated, it gives CSARGDRGRNEQFF.

CDR3: CASKRDGNTDTQYF. DNA for the CDR3: TGCGCCAGCAAAAGGGACGGCAACACAGATACGCAGTATTTT. The chain joins TRBV5-1 to TRBJ2-3; the D call may be TRBD1 or TRBD2 (5 bases each). The germline V and J ends were trimmed by 6 bases and 2 bases, with 13 bases remaining between them. CDR1 is SGHRS, CDR2 YFSETQ, per germline. This CDR3 is built from 14 residues.

This clonotype occurred a few times. The rearrangement uses TRBV29-1 and TRBJ1-1; D not resolved. The CDR3 sequence is 12 residues long. Germline CDR1 and CDR2: SQVTM and ANQGSEA. Trimming stripped 4 bases from V and 10 bases from J, with 16 bases between. In DNA form, the CDR3 reads TGCAGCGTTGCCGCCCGCCTAGAGCGAGCTTTCTTT. Amino acid sequence: CSVAARLERAFF. Combining the CDR3 with reference TRBV29-1 and TRBJ1-1 gives the whole variable domain SAVISQKPSRDICQRGTSLTIQCQVDSQVTMMFWYRQQPGQSLTLIATANQGSEATYESGFVIDKFPISRPNLTFSTLTVSNMSPEDSSIYLCSVAARLERAFFGQGTRLTVV.

The chain joins TRBV29-1 to TRBJ2-1; D is possibly TRBD2 (6 bases). The V gene's germline CDR1 is SQVTM and CDR2 ANQGSEA. V lost 6 bases, J lost 8 bases, and 20 bases lay in between. This CDR3 has 14 residues. Here the CDR3 reads CSVQRGGKKDEQFF. In nucleotides, the CDR3 is TGCAGCGTCCAAAGGGGCGGGAAGAAGGATGAGCAGTTCTTC.

This clonotype was detected many times. This chain connects TRBV12-3 or TRBV12-4 to TRBJ2-3, with a possible D match to TRBD2 (6 bases). V was shortened by 6 bases and J by 0 bases, with 16 bases between the two germline ends. The CDR3 has 16 residues. CDR3 residues: CASSRHSGASTDTQYF. The CDR3 bases are TGTGCCAGCAGCCGTCATAGCGGCGCTAGCACAGATACGCAGTATTTT.

J is TRBJ2-1 and V is TRBV2; a possible D gene is TRBD1 (6 bases). This CDR3 has 12 residues. Trimming left V 7 bases short and J 9 bases short, with 13 bases between. The germline V gene has CDR1 SNHLY and CDR2 FYNNEI. The CDR3 DNA reads TGTGCCAGCATGAGACAGGCCGGTGAGCAGTTCTTC. Translation: CASMRQAGEQFF.

This clonotype was counted at least ten times. The gene calls are TRBV30 and TRBJ1-2; 9 bases are a match to TRBD1. The V gene end was trimmed by 7 bases and the J gene end by 8 bases; junction bases not matched to a gene: 17. Per the germline V gene, CDR1 is GTSNPN and CDR2 is SVGIG (reference sequence). There are 15 residues in the CDR3. The CDR3, as DNA: TGTGCCTACCATCGGGACAGGGCCCTCAAAGCGGGCTACACCTTC. It is translated as CAYHRDRALKAGYTF.

The chain couples TRBV18 to TRBJ2-7; 10 bases line up with TRBD2. V was pared by 5 bases and J by 7 bases, with 11 bases of the junction left unmatched. The CDR3 contains 15 residues. CDR1 and CDR2 (germline): KGHSH, LQKENI. The CDR3 coding sequence is TGTGCCAGCTCATCGGATAGCGGGGGGCGTGTGGAGCAGTACTTC. It translates to CASSSDSGGRVEQYF.

The V and J genes are TRBV13 and TRBJ2-7; tentatively, D is TRBD1 or TRBD2 (5 bases each). The CDR3 has 13 amino acids. Germline V gene data show CDR1 as PRHDT and CDR2 as FYEKMQ (reference sequence). With 8 bases removed from V and 4 bases from J, the gap between germline ends came to 15 bases. The CDR3 loop is CASSPPGPYEQYF. CDR3 nucleotides: TGTGCCAGCTCCCCTCCGGGGCCGTACGAGCAGTACTTC.

This clonotype turned up a few times. This sequence joins TRBV29-1 and TRBJ2-3; weak D call: TRBD2 (7 bases). Trimming removed 1 base at V and 1 base at J, with 18 bases between. The germline gives CDR1 SQVTM, CDR2 ANQGSEA. CDR3 size: 17 residues. CDR3 sequence reads: CSVEAFGGGGGTDTQYF. The CDR3 DNA is TGCAGCGTTGAAGCTTTCGGGGGAGGGGGAGGCACAGATACGCAGTATTTT.

This clonotype was observed a handful of times. The chain links TRBV27 to TRBJ1-1; weak D call: TRBD1 (5 bases). This CDR3 spans 16 amino acids. Germline CDR1 is MNHEY and CDR2 is SMNVEV (reference sequence). The V end lost 3 bases, the J end lost 2 bases, and 16 bases lay between the germline ends. The CDR3: CASSFGQGSLNTEAFF. The CDR3 DNA follows: TGTGCCAGCAGTTTCGGGCAGGGAAGTTTAAACACTGAAGCTTTCTTT.

This clonotype was seen only a few times. J is TRBJ2-1 and V is TRBV2, with D possibly being TRBD2 (6 bases). The germline V gene has CDR1 SNHLY and CDR2 FYNNEI. Between the trimmed V and J ends, which lost 4 bases and 8 bases, there was a span of 21 bases. The CDR3 has 16 residues. The CDR3, as DNA: TGTGCCAGCAGTGGGTTGCGCGGGATCACTATCCATGAGCAGTTCTTC. Its translation: CASSGLRGITIHEQFF.

The rearrangement links TRBV6-2 or TRBV6-3 to TRBJ2-1; no reliable D call. V lost 0 bases, J lost 6 bases, and 6 bases lay in between. The CDR3 covers 13 residues. Germline CDR1 reads MNHEY; CDR2 reads SVGEGT. The CDR3 sequence: CASSYSTLNEQFF. DNA for the CDR3: TGTGCCAGCAGTTACTCGACCCTCAATGAGCAGTTCTTC.

The J gene is TRBJ2-1, the V gene TRBV12-3 or TRBV12-4; 11 nucleotides agree with TRBD2. After removal of 6 bases from V and 4 bases from J, the junction contained 5 bases not matched to a gene. The CDR3 runs to 15 residues. As DNA, the CDR3 is TGTGCCAGCAGCCTACTAGCGGGGGAGTACAATGAGCAGTTCTTC. Translating it yields CASSLLAGEYNEQFF.

The V gene is TRBV28, the J gene TRBJ2-1; 10 positions agree with TRBD2. The CDR3 spans 20 residues. CDR1 MDHEN and CDR2 SYDVKM come from the germline V gene. V dropped 4 bases and J dropped 5; count of bases not matched to a gene: 20. The CDR3 spells CASSSQASGRNGYLNNEQFF. CDR3 DNA: TGTGCCAGCAGTTCTCAAGCTAGCGGGAGAAACGGGTATCTCAACAATGAGCAGTTCTTC.

This clonotype was seen ten or more times. The gene calls are TRBV20-1 and TRBJ2-3, with D possibly TRBD2 on 6 matching bases. The germline V gene encodes CDR1 DFQATT and CDR2 SNEGSKA (reference sequence). The CDR3 runs to 14 residues. V was trimmed by 3 bases and J by 2 bases, leaving 12 bases between them. The CDR3, as DNA: TGCAGTGCTAGTGGCGGGATCCTCACAGATACGCAGTATTTT. It encodes CSASGGILTDTQYF.

This clonotype was counted only a few times. V and J are TRBV3-1 and TRBJ2-6; D possibly matches TRBD1 or TRBD2 (5 bases each). V lost 4 bases, J lost 2 bases, and 21 bases lay in between. The CDR3 is 19 amino acids. Germline V gene sequence: CDR1 LGHDT, CDR2 YNNKEL (reference sequence). The CDR3 DNA reads as TGTGCCAGCAGCCCGGGACGGTTGAGAGGGTCTGCTGGGGCCAACGTCCTGACTTTC. As protein: CASSPGRLRGSAGANVLTF.

The V call is TRBV5-4, the J call TRBJ2-6; TRBD1 is a possible D gene (6 bases). The CDR3 sequence is 16 residues long. V was pared by 5 bases and J by 0 bases, with 12 bases between. In germline, CDR1 is SGHNT, CDR2 YYREEE (reference sequence). The CDR3 spells CASRITGFSGANVLTF. CDR3 bases: TGTGCCAGCAGGATTACAGGGTTCTCTGGGGCCAACGTCCTGACTTTC.

This clonotype has more than one count but fewer than ten. The V and J genes are TRBV6-6 and TRBJ2-3; D not certain. Trimming pared 6 bases from V and 4 bases from J, leaving 8 bases between. The CDR3 is made up of 12 amino acids. In germline, CDR1 is MNHNY, CDR2 SVGAGI (reference sequence). DNA of the CDR3: TGTGCCAGCAGCCCCGTTCCAGATACGCAGTATTTT. It translates to CASSPVPDTQYF.

The V call is TRBV7-9, the J call TRBJ2-6; D may correspond to TRBD1 or TRBD2 (5 bases each). The CDR3 spans 14 residues. CDR1 SEHNR and CDR2 FQNEAQ come from the germline V gene (reference sequence). The CDR3 region has the DNA TGTGCTTTCAGCATGGGGGCTGGGGCCAACGTCCTGACTTTC. Translated: CAFSMGAGANVLTF.

This clonotype was seen more than once but under ten times. The chain employs TRBV2 and TRBJ1-5; TRBD1 might be the D (6 bases). The CDR3 is 14 residues long. Deletions cut 5 bases from V and 7 bases from J, with 15 bases between. Germline V gene sequence: CDR1 SNHLY, CDR2 FYNNEI. The CDR3 coding sequence is TGTGCCAGCAGTCCCACAGGGTATCGGCAGCCCCAGCATTTT. This encodes CASSPTGYRQPQHF.

The table lists this clonotype with a few counts. The chain combines TRBV6-6 with TRBJ1-1, with D possibly being TRBD1 (5 bases). The CDR3 runs 19 residues. Germline CDR1 and CDR2: MNHNY and SVGAGI (reference sequence). V was cut by 6 bases and J by 1 base, with 27 bases left in between. Here the CDR3 reads CASRPPPGLGTRGNTEAFF. CDR3 bases: TGTGCCAGCAGGCCTCCCCCGGGATTAGGCACGAGGGGGAACACTGAAGCTTTCTTT.